A single count supports the clone carrying this TCR beta chain. What it binds is unknown. Other DNA sequences from this sample encode an identical CDR3 as well. These data originate in a study of shared clonotypes between healthy human individuals. The CDR3 consists of 14 residues. Trimming removed 4 bases from V and 5 bases from J; junction bases left unmatched: 5. Germline V lookup: CDR1 MNHEY, CDR2 SMNVEV (reference sequence). Study-wide points: In having few donors, the study represented limited genetic and exposure-history diversity.

TCRdb keeps only in-frame clones here, not all; method: immunoSEQ multiplex PCR. Here the sample spans 850,000 to 1,200,000 clones, about 77% being singletons. This sequence joins TRBV27 and TRBJ1-2; TRBD1 agrees at 9 bases. This receptor was taken from a man aged 18-30 years in good health. Sequencing input: memory CD4+ T cells sorted from blood. Subset given: CD45RA-negative fraction. The CDR3 region is CASSSQGAGYGYTF. The CDR3 nucleotides are TGTGCCAGCAGTTCACAGGGGGCGGGGTATGGCTACACCTTC.